The sequence of this T cell receptor beta chain was determined in a study of early T cells in non-severe SARS-CoV-2 infection. A single record per CDR3 protein comes from TCRdb applying MiXCR to the 5' RACE reads. The sample includes around 75,000 distinct CDR3 sequences, 9.5% of them seen just once. The CDR3 runs to 13 residues. V was clipped by 10 bases and J by 3 bases, with 15 bases between them. Germline-derived CDR1 and CDR2 are SGHVS and FNYEAQ. The chain joins TRBV7-6 to TRBJ2-5; a weak D match, TRBD2 (6 bases). Sequencing was carried out using whole blood. The receptor's source is an adult who was a healthcare worker with PCR-confirmed SARS-CoV-2 infection or an uninfected control (not recorded which). The CDR3 DNA is TGTGCCATCCAGGGAGGCGGAGAAGAGACCCAGTACTTC. Protein: CAIQGGGEETQYF.